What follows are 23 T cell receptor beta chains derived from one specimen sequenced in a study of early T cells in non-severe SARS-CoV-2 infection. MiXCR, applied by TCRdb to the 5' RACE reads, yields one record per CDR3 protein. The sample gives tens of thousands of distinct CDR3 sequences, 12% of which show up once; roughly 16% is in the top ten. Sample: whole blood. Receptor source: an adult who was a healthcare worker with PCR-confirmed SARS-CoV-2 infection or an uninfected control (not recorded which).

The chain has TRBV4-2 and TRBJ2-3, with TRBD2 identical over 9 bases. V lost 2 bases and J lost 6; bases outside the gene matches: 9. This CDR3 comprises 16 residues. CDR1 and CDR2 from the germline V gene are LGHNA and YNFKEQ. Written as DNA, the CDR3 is TGTGCCAGCAGCCAAAATAGCGGGGGAAGCTGGGATACGCAGTATTTT. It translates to CASSQNSGGSWDTQYF.

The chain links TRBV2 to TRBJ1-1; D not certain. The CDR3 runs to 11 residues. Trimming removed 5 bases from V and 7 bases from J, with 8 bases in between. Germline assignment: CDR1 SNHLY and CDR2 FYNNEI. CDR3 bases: TGTGCCAGCAGTTTGATGTATGAAGCTTTCTTT. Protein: CASSLMYEAFF. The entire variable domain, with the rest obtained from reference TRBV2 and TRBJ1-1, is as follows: EPEVTQTPSHQVTQMGQEVILRCVPISNHLYFYWYRQILGQKVEFLVSFYNNEISEKSEIFDDQFSVERPDGSNFTLKIRSTKLEDSAMYFCASSLMYEAFFGQGTRLTVV.

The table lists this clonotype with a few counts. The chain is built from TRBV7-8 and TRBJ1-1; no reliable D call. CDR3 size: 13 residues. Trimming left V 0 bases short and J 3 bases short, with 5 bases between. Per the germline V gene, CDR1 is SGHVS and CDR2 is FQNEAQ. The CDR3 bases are TGTGCCAGCAGCTTAGCGCCTGACACTGAAGCTTTCTTT. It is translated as CASSLAPDTEAFF. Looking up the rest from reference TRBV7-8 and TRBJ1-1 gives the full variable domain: GAGVSQSPRYKVAKRGQDVALRCDPISGHVSLFWYQQALGQGPEFLTYFQNEAQLDKSGLPSDRFFAERPEGSVSTLKIQRTQQEDSAVYLCASSLAPDTEAFFGQGTRLTVV.

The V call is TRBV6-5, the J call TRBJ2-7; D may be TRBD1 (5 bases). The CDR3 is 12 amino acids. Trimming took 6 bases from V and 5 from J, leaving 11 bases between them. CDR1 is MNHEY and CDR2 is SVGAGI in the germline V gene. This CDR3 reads CASSRTRDEQYF. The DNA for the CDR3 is TGTGCCAGCAGCCGGACAAGGGACGAGCAGTACTTC.

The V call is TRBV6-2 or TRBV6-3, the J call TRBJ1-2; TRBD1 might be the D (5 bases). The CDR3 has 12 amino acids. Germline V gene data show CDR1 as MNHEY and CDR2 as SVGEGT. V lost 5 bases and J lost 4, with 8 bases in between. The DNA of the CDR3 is TGTGCCAGCAGTCAGGGATTCTATGGCTACACCTTC. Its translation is CASSQGFYGYTF.

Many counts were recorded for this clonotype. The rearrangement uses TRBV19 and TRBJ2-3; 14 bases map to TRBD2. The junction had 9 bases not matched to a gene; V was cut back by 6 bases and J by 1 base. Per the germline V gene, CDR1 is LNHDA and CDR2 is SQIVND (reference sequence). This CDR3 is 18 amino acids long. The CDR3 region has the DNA TGTGCCAGTAGCCCCCGACTAGCGGGAGGGGAGGGCACAGATACGCAGTATTTT. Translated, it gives CASSPRLAGGEGTDTQYF.

The CDR3 loop is CASSQRQDNEQFF. The CDR3 DNA is TGTGCCAGCAGCCAGAGGCAGGACAATGAGCAGTTCTTC. V is TRBV7-3 and J is TRBJ2-1, with unresolved D. The CDR3 spans 13 residues. V lost 5 bases, J lost 5 bases, and 10 bases lay in between. Germline CDR1 SGHTA, CDR2 FQGTGA.

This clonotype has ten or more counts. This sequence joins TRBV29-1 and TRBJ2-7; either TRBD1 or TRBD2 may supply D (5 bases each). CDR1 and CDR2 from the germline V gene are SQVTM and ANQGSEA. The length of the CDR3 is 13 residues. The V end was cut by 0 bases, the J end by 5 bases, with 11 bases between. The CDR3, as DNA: TGCAGCGTTGAAGATCAAGGGACCCACGAGCAGTACTTC. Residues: CSVEDQGTHEQYF.

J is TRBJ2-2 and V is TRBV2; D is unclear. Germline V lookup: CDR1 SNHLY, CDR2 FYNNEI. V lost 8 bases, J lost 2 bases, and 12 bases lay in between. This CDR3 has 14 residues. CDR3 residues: CASSLGSNTGELFF. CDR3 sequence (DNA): TGTGCCAGCTCTTTGGGGTCTAACACCGGGGAGCTGTTTTTT.

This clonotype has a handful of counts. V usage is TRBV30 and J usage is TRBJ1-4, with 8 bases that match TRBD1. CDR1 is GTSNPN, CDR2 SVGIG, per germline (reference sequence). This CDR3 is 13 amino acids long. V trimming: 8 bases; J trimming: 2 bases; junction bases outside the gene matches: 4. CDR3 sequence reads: CAARQGTNEKLFF. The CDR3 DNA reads TGTGCCGCCCGACAGGGGACTAATGAAAAACTGTTTTTT.

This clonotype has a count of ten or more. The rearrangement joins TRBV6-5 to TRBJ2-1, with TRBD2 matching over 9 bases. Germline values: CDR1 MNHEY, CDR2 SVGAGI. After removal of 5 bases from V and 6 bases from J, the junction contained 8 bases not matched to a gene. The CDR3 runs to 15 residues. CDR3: CASSPGLATLNEQFF. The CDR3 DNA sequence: TGTGCCAGCAGTCCGGGACTAGCCACACTCAATGAGCAGTTCTTC.

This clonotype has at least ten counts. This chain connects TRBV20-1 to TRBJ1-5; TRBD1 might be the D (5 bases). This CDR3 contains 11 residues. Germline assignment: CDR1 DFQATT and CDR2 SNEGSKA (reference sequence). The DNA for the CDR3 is TGCAGCGCCAGGGAAAACCAGCCCCAGCATTTT. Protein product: CSARENQPQHF.

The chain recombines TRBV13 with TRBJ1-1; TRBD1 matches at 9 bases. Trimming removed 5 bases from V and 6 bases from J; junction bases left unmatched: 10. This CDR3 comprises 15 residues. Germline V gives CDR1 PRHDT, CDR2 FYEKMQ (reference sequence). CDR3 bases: TGTGCCAGCAGCATCGGGGACAGGGAGAGGGCTGAAGCTTTCTTT. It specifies CASSIGDRERAEAFF.

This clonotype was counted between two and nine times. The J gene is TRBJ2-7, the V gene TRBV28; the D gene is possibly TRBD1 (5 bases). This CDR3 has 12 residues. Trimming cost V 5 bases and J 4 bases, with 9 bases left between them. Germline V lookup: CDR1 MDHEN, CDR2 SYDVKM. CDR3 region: CASSTGSYEQYF. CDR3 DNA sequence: TGTGCCAGCAGTACAGGATCGTACGAGCAGTACTTC.

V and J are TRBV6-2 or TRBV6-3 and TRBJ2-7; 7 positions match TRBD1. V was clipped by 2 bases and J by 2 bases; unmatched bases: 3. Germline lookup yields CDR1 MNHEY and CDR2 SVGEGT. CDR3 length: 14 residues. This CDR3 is CASSYTGTAYEQYF. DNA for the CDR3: TGTGCCAGCAGTTACACCGGGACAGCCTACGAGCAGTACTTC.

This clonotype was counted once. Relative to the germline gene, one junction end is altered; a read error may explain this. Here the CDR3 DNA reads TGTGCCAGCCGTCGCAGGGGTAGCGGGGCCAAAATCATTCAGTACTTC. Translated, it gives CASRRRGSGAKIIQYF. V usage is TRBV19 and J usage is TRBJ2-4, with 8 bases identical to TRBD2. The CDR3 spans 16 residues. Germline V gene data show CDR1 as LNHDA and CDR2 as SQIVND (reference sequence). The entire variable domain, with the rest obtained from reference TRBV19 and TRBJ2-4, is as follows: DGGITQSPKYLFRKEGQNVTLSCEQNLNHDAMYWYRQDPGQGLRLIYYSQIVNDFQKGDIAEGYSVSREKKESFPLTVTSAQKNPTAFYLCASRRRGSGAKIIQYFGAGTRLSVL.

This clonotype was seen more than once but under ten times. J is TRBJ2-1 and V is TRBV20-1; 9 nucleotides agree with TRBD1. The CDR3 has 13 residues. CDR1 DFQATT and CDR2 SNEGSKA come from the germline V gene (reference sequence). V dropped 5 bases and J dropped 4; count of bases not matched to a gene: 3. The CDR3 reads CSAAGQGYNEQFF. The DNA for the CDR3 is TGCAGTGCTGCAGGACAGGGGTACAATGAGCAGTTCTTC.

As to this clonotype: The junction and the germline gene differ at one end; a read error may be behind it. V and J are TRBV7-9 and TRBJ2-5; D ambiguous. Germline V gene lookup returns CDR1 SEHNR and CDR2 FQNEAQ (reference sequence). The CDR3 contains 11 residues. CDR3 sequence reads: CASSLMENQYF. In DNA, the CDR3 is TGTGCCAGCTCTCTTATGGAGAACCAGTACTTC.

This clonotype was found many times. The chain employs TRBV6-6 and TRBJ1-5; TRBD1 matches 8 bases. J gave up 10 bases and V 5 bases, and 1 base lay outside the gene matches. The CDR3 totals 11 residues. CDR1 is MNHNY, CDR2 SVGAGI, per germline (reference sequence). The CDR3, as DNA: TGTGCCAGCAGTGGACAGGGCCCCCAGCATTTT. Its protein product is CASSGQGPQHF.

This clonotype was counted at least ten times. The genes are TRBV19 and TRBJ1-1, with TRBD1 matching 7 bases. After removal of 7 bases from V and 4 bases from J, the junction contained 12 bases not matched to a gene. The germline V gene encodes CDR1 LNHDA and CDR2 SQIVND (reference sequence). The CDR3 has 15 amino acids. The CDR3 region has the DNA TGTGCCAGTAAAAAGGCCGTGACAGGGTTCACTGAAGCTTTCTTT. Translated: CASKKAVTGFTEAFF.

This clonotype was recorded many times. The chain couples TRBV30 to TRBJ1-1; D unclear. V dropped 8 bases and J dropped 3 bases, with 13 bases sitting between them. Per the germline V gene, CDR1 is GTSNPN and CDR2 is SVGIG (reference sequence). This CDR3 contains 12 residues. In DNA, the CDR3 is TGTGCCGGAAGGGAGGGTTACACTGAAGCTTTCTTT. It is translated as CAGREGYTEAFF.

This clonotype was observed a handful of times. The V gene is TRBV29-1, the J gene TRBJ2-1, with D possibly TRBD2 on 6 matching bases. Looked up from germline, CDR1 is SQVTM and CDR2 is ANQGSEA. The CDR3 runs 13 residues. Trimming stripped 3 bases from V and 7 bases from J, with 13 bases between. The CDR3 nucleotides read TGCAGCGTTGATTTAGCGGAGGCAAATGAGCAGTTCTTC. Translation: CSVDLAEANEQFF.

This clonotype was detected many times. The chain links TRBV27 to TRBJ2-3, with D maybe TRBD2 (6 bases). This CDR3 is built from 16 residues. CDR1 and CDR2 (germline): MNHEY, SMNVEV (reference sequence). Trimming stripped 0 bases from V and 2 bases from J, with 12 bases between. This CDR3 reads CASSLSPLAYTDTQYF. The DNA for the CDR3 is TGTGCCAGCAGTTTATCTCCCCTAGCGTACACAGATACGCAGTATTTT.